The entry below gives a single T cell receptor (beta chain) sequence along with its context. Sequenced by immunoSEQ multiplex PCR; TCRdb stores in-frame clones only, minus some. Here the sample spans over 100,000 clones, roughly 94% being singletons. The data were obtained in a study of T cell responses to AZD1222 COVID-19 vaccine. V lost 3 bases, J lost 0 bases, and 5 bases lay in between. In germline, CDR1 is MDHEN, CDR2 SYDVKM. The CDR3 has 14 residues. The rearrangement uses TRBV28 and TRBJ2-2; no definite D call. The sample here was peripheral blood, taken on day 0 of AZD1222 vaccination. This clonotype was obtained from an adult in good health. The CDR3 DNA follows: TGTGCCAGCAGTTTTAGTTCGAACACCGGGGAGCTGTTTTTT. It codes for CASSFSSNTGELFF. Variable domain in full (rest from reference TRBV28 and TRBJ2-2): DVKVTQSSRYLVKRTGEKVFLECVQDMDHENMFWYRQDPGLGLRLIYFSYDVKMKEKGDIPEGYSVSREKKERFSLILESASTNQTSMYLCASSFSSNTGELFFGEGSRLTVL.